Presented here are 24 T cell receptor beta chains from one specimen sequenced in a study of a mutant IDH1 vaccine in newly diagnosed glioma. Their antigens are not known. The sample's time point: week 35, safety follow-up. Topical imiquimod accompanied each vaccine dose, which consisted of 300 ug of mutant IDH1 20-mer peptide. Libraries were prepared by immunoSEQ multiplex PCR; TCRdb keeps only in-frame clonotypes and omits some of them. Of around 44,000 clones listed, roughly three quarters are singletons. Here the sequenced sample was PBMCs, taken from a glioma patient whose treatment included an IDH1 peptide vaccine. Receptors were obtained from a man between 35 and 55 years old with glioma.

The chain couples TRBV6-1 to TRBJ1-1; D gene unclear. CDR1 is MNHNS, CDR2 SASEGT, per germline. The CDR3 loop spans 15 amino acids. Trimming left V 3 bases short and J 1 base short, with 12 bases between. The CDR3 reads CASSESSAGNTEAFF. DNA of the CDR3: TGTGCCAGCAGTGAGAGTTCAGCTGGGAACACTGAAGCTTTCTTT.

This chain joins TRBV11-2 and TRBJ1-6; tentative D call: TRBD1 (6 bases). There are 14 residues in the CDR3. Germline V lookup: CDR1 SGHAT, CDR2 FQNNGV. V lost 5 bases and J lost 3, with 8 bases in between. The CDR3: CASSTGNYNSPLHF. In DNA form, the CDR3 reads TGTGCCAGCAGCACAGGGAACTATAATTCACCCCTCCACTTT.

The rearrangement links TRBV7-2 to TRBJ1-2; D is perhaps TRBD1 (5 bases). CDR1 is SGHTA and CDR2 is FQGNSA in the germline V gene. Between the trimmed V and J ends, which lost 5 bases and 4 bases, there was a span of 20 bases. CDR3 size: 16 residues. The CDR3 protein is CASSHRGGAQAYGYTF. Written as DNA, the CDR3 is TGTGCCAGCAGCCACCGTGGCGGGGCGCAAGCCTATGGCTACACCTTC.

This clone appeared a few times. The rearrangement uses TRBV10-1 and TRBJ1-6; no definite D call. CDR1 WNHNN and CDR2 SYGVQD come from the germline V gene (reference sequence). This CDR3 contains 14 residues. The V end lost 4 bases, the J end lost 5 bases, and 9 bases lay between the germline ends. The chain's CDR3 is CASSGDGNNSPLHF. In nucleotides, the CDR3 is TGCGCCAGCAGTGGGGATGGTAATAATTCACCCCTCCACTTT.

The CDR3 is CASSLGTVGGRETQYF. Here the CDR3 DNA reads TGTGCCAGCAGCTTGGGAACCGTGGGGGGGAGGGAGACCCAGTACTTC. The rearrangement links TRBV5-4 to TRBJ2-5, with TRBD2 identical over 7 bases. The J segment lost 5 bases and the V segment lost 0 bases, leaving 10 bases of the junction unmatched. The V gene's germline CDR1 is SGHNT and CDR2 YYREEE (reference sequence). The CDR3 consists of 16 residues.

DNA for the CDR3: TGTGCCAGCAGCTTGGGGCCAGACCCTGGGGCCAACGTCCTGACTTTC. Amino acid sequence: CASSLGPDPGANVLTF. This chain connects TRBV5-5 to TRBJ2-6; D is unclear. Germline values: CDR1 SGHKS, CDR2 YYEKEE (reference sequence). V shed 0 bases and J shed 2 bases, with 9 bases lying between them. This CDR3 has 16 residues. Drawing the rest from reference TRBV5-5 and TRBJ2-6, the complete variable domain is DAGVTQSPTHLIKTRGQQVTLRCSPISGHKSVSWYQQVLGQGPQFIFQYYEKEERGRGNFPDRFSARQFPNYSSELNVNALLLGDSALYLCASSLGPDPGANVLTFGAGSRLTVL.

The J gene is TRBJ1-2, the V gene TRBV18, with 9 positions matching TRBD1. Germline V gene lookup returns CDR1 KGHSH and CDR2 LQKENI. The CDR3 consists of 13 residues. V gave up 6 bases and J gave up 6 bases; unmatched junction bases: 5. CDR3 DNA: TGTGCCAGCTCCTCAAACAGGGGGCATGGCTACACCTTC. Protein sequence: CASSSNRGHGYTF.

V and J are TRBV27 and TRBJ2-4, with 10 positions matching TRBD2. CDR3 length: 16 amino acids. Germline lookup yields CDR1 MNHEY and CDR2 SMNVEV (reference sequence). V gave up 1 base and J gave up 3 bases; unmatched junction bases: 3. CDR3 sequence: CASSLWASGGKNIQYF. As DNA, the CDR3 is TGTGCCAGCAGTTTATGGGCTAGCGGGGGCAAAAACATTCAGTACTTC.

This clone was observed a handful of times. The rearrangement joins TRBV19 to TRBJ1-5, with 10 bases lining up with TRBD1. The CDR3 runs 15 residues. Unmatched junction bases numbered 4, after V lost 4 bases and J lost 4 bases. CDR1 and CDR2 (germline): LNHDA, SQIVND (reference sequence). Written as DNA, the CDR3 is TGTGCCAGTAGTACGGACAGGGGGAGGAATCAGCCCCAGCATTTT. Translated: CASSTDRGRNQPQHF. The whole variable domain, filled in from reference TRBV19 and TRBJ1-5, reads DGGITQSPKYLFRKEGQNVTLSCEQNLNHDAMYWYRQDPGQGLRLIYYSQIVNDFQKGDIAEGYSVSREKKESFPLTVTSAQKNPTAFYLCASSTDRGRNQPQHFGDGTRLSIL.

The chain is built from TRBV30 and TRBJ1-1; D call uncertain. Trimming shortened V by 4 bases and J by 4 bases, and 10 bases separated the two germline ends. Per germline, CDR1 GTSNPN and CDR2 SVGIG (reference sequence). This CDR3 is 12 amino acids long. CDR3 region: CAWTSFPTEAFF. In DNA, the CDR3 is TGTGCCTGGACAAGCTTCCCCACTGAAGCTTTCTTT.

This chain links TRBV4-1 with TRBJ2-3, with D unresolved. CDR1 MGHRA and CDR2 YSYEKL come from the germline V gene. The V end lost 4 bases, the J end lost 1 base, and 12 bases lay between the germline ends. The CDR3 totals 15 residues. The CDR3 nucleotides are TGCGCCAGCAGCCTAATAGTAGCAGGCACAGATACGCAGTATTTT. This sequence encodes CASSLIVAGTDTQYF.

This clone was picked up a small number of times. The CDR3, as DNA: TGTGCCAGCAGCTTGGGACAGGGTACCTACGAGCAGTACTTC. The encoded protein is CASSLGQGTYEQYF. The chain combines TRBV7-6 with TRBJ2-7; TRBD1 agrees at 9 bases. The CDR3 length is 14 residues. J was trimmed by 2 bases and V by 3 bases; bases with no gene match: 2. CDR1 SGHVS and CDR2 FNYEAQ come from the germline V gene.

J is TRBJ1-3 and V is TRBV10-1; D is perhaps TRBD1 (5 bases). Trimming removed 8 bases from V and 0 bases from J, with 14 bases in between. This CDR3 comprises 15 residues. Per the germline V gene, CDR1 is WNHNN and CDR2 is SYGVQD (reference sequence). The CDR3 loop is CASQTGTVSGNTIYF. The CDR3 DNA reads TGCGCCAGCCAGACCGGGACCGTCTCTGGAAACACCATATATTTT.

This chain uses TRBV10-3 with TRBJ1-6; weak D call: TRBD1 (5 bases). This CDR3 comprises 15 residues. Deletions cut 2 bases from V and 10 bases from J, with 15 bases between. Germline CDR1 is ENHRY and CDR2 is SYGVKD. CDR3 loop: CAISEGWEKGSPLHF. The CDR3 nucleotides read TGTGCCATCAGTGAGGGCTGGGAGAAGGGGTCACCCCTCCACTTT.

The CDR3, as DNA: TGTGCCAGCAGCTTAGCGGTTGGGGGGCTGGGGGAGACCCAGTACTTC. It specifies CASSLAVGGLGETQYF. The chain employs TRBV7-7 and TRBJ2-5; D is possibly TRBD1 or TRBD2 (6 bases each). The CDR3 runs to 16 residues. V was trimmed by 0 bases and J by 5 bases, leaving 16 bases between them. Germline-derived CDR1 and CDR2 are SSHAT and FNYEAQ (reference sequence).

The V gene is TRBV11-3, the J gene TRBJ2-5; D possibly corresponds to TRBD1 (6 bases). The V end lost 4 bases, the J end lost 2 bases, and 8 bases lay between the germline ends. The CDR3 covers 13 residues. The germline gives CDR1 SGHNT, CDR2 YENEEA. CDR3 sequence reads: CASSSGQQETQYF. CDR3 nucleotide sequence: TGTGCCAGCAGCTCGGGACAACAAGAGACCCAGTACTTC.

The V and J genes are TRBV6-1 and TRBJ2-1; 10 positions match TRBD2. Germline CDR1 and CDR2: MNHNS and SASEGT. Losses at the gene ends were 3 bases for V and 7 bases for J; bases not matched to a gene: 9. This CDR3 contains 16 residues. CDR3 sequence: CASSEGLVAGGNEQFF. The CDR3 bases are TGTGCCAGCAGTGAGGGGTTGGTAGCGGGGGGTAATGAGCAGTTCTTC.

The J gene is TRBJ2-2, the V gene TRBV7-2; 12 bases line up with TRBD2. This CDR3 is 17 amino acids long. Germline assignment: CDR1 SGHTA and CDR2 FQGNSA. V was clipped by 5 bases and J by 4 bases; unmatched bases: 8. The CDR3 DNA follows: TGTGCCAGCAGCCGACTAGCTAGCGGGGGGGCCACCGGGGAGCTGTTTTTT. Amino acid sequence: CASSRLASGGATGELFF.

The rearrangement uses TRBV10-3 and TRBJ2-5; 13 nucleotides line up with TRBD2. The J segment lost 2 bases and the V segment lost 9 bases, leaving 3 bases of the junction unmatched. Germline V lookup: CDR1 ENHRY, CDR2 SYGVKD. This CDR3 region has 14 residues. CDR3 nucleotide sequence: TGTGCCATAAAGACTAGCGGGGGGCAAGAGACCCAGTACTTC. Its protein product is CAIKTSGGQETQYF.

This chain uses TRBV27 with TRBJ2-7, with D unresolved. Germline loops: CDR1 MNHEY, CDR2 SMNVEV (reference sequence). Trimming stripped 5 bases from V and 2 bases from J, with 16 bases between. This CDR3 region has 15 residues. The CDR3 sequence: CASSPIGRLTYEQYF. The CDR3 nucleotides are TGTGCCAGCAGTCCCATCGGGCGCCTAACCTACGAGCAGTACTTC.

The chain joins TRBV19 to TRBJ1-3; TRBD1 is a possible D gene (5 bases). V was pared by 4 bases and J by 0 bases, with 16 bases between. The CDR3 is made up of 17 amino acids. Germline loops: CDR1 LNHDA, CDR2 SQIVND (reference sequence). The CDR3 sequence: CASSTAGPAHSGNTIYF. The DNA for the CDR3 is TGTGCCAGTAGTACGGCAGGGCCTGCCCACTCTGGAAACACCATATATTTT.

The rearrangement joins TRBV29-1 to TRBJ2-4; D ambiguous. The CDR3 consists of 14 residues. Germline V gene sequence: CDR1 SQVTM, CDR2 ANQGSEA. V gave up 4 bases and J gave up 1 base, with 11 bases separating them. CDR3 region: CSVADGRAKNIQYF. CDR3 in DNA: TGCAGCGTTGCCGACGGAAGGGCCAAAAACATTCAGTACTTC.

The V call is TRBV27, the J call TRBJ2-1; 8 bases are shared with TRBD1. The germline gives CDR1 MNHEY, CDR2 SMNVEV (reference sequence). With V trimmed by 6 bases and J by 4 bases, 5 bases remained unmatched. The CDR3 sequence is 14 residues long. This chain's CDR3 is CASSPGTGYNEQFF. DNA for the CDR3: TGTGCCAGCAGCCCAGGGACAGGATACAATGAGCAGTTCTTC.

The genes are TRBV6-1 and TRBJ2-7; D unclear. Trimming left V 2 bases short and J 0 bases short, with 11 bases between. This CDR3 spans 15 amino acids. Germline V lookup: CDR1 MNHNS, CDR2 SASEGT. The CDR3 reads CASSESNLPSYEQYF. The CDR3 bases are TGTGCCAGCAGTGAATCAAACCTCCCCTCCTACGAGCAGTACTTC.